This T cell receptor beta chain was retrieved from a study of blood T cell repertoires in COVID-19. Study-level background: The United States, Italy and Spain were the sources of the acute and convalescent COVID-19 samples.

Per the original data handling: By means of reference gene primer amplification, nucleated cell counts were estimated. Repertoires were generated with immunoSEQ multiplex PCR, while TCRdb's copy carries only in-frame clones and drops some. D and trimming come from the DNA, and the V and J calls and clone size come from that table. The sample includes 310,000 or so clones, around 87% of them seen just once. V gave up 6 bases and J gave up 5 bases, with 20 bases separating them. The CDR3 runs 16 residues. Germline assignment: CDR1 MNHEY and CDR2 SVGEGT. Sequenced input: peripheral blood. The genes are TRBV6-2 or TRBV6-3 and TRBJ1-5, with D tentatively TRBD1 (5 bases). This clonotype was sampled from a woman aged 45-65 years with active or convalescent COVID-19. The CDR3 DNA follows: TGTGCCAGCAGCACTACGACAGTCAGGCTCTATCAGCCCCAGCATTTT. Its protein is CASSTTTVRLYQPQHF.